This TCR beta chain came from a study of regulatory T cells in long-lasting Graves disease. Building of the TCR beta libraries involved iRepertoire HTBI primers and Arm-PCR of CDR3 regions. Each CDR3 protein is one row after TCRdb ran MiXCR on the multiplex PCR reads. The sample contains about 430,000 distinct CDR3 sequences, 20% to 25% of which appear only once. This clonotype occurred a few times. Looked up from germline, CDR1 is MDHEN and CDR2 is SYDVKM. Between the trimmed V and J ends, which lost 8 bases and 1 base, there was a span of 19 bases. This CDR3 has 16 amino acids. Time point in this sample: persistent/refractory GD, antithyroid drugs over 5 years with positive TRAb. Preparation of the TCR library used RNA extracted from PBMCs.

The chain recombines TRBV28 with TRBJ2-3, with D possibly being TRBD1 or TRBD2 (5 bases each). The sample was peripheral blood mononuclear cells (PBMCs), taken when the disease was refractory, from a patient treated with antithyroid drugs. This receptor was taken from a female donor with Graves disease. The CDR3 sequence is CASGALPVGGTDTQYF. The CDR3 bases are TGTGCCAGCGGGGCTTTACCAGTGGGAGGCACAGATACGCAGTATTTT.